The entry below gives a single TCR beta chain sequence along with its context. The record originates from a study of blood T cell repertoires in COVID-19. Produced via immunoSEQ multiplex PCR; TCRdb's table is partial and in-frame only. The sample yields some 65,000 clones, approximately 94% seen once. The sequenced sample consisted of peripheral blood. This sequence originates from a man in his sixties or seventies with active COVID-19.

The CDR3 bases are TGTGCCAGCAGTTCGGGACTACTCAATGAGCAGTTCTTC. It codes for CASSSGLLNEQFF. This sequence joins TRBV5-8 and TRBJ2-1, with 7 bases aligning to TRBD2. This CDR3 is 13 amino acids long. The ends lost 5 bases at V and 6 bases at J; junction bases unmatched: 5. Germline-derived CDR1 and CDR2 are SGHTS and YDEGEE.